This passage covers 9 T cell receptor beta chains from one sample sequenced in a study of immune heterogeneity within non-small cell lung tumors. In a multiplex PCR, 32 V and 13 J primers amplified TCR beta CDR3. TCRdb itself ran the multiplex PCR reads through MiXCR, one entry per CDR3 protein. The sample shows about 6,000 distinct CDR3 sequences, over 20% of them seen only once. The starting template was genomic DNA from bulk tumor, about 600 ng per sample. During surgery, several far-apart biopsies were obtained from every primary tumor. The study enrolled patients with untreated, newly diagnosed non-small cell lung cancer who underwent curative surgery. What was sequenced was lung tumor tissue. These receptors were collected from a man between 60 and 75 years old with non-small cell lung cancer.

This chain connects TRBV5-8 to TRBJ2-1; the D is unclear. The CDR3 runs to 15 residues. Germline V lookup: CDR1 SGHTS, CDR2 YDEGEE. V was pared by 0 bases and J by 0 bases, with 7 bases between. CDR3 residues: CASSLGLRSYNEQFF. The CDR3 DNA reads as TGTGCCAGCAGCTTGGGACTTCGCTCCTACAATGAGCAGTTCTTC.

As for this clonotype: No conserved phenylalanine or tryptophan ends this CDR3, so it is likely a read error. This sequence joins TRBV5-5 and TRBJ2-5; perhaps TRBD1 as D (5 bases). The V end was cut by 0 bases, the J end by 4 bases, with 10 bases between. From germline, CDR1 is SGHKS and CDR2 YYEKEE (reference sequence). The CDR3 has 14 residues. CDR3 in amino acids: CASSLVGAGETQYL. The CDR3 nucleotides are TGTGCCAGCAGCTTGGTTGGGGCTGGAGAGACCCAGTACTTG.

This clonotype is medium-sized within its sample. The chain combines TRBV4-1 with TRBJ2-3; 8 nucleotides line up with TRBD2. Germline V lookup: CDR1 MGHRA, CDR2 YSYEKL. This CDR3 region has 17 residues. Germline trimming cut 4 bases from V and 4 bases from J; bases unmatched to any gene: 13. This chain's CDR3 is CASSLRGGSGSADTQYF. The CDR3 DNA reads as TGCGCCAGCAGCCTACGTGGGGGCAGCGGGAGCGCAGATACGCAGTATTTT.

Details on this clonotype: A much bigger clone sits one base away, suggesting this may be a read error. V gene TRBV3-1 combines with J gene TRBJ1-3, with no clear D. Germline V gene lookup returns CDR1 LGHDT and CDR2 YNNKEL (reference sequence). CDR3 length equals 17 residues. CDR3 protein: CASNQEYPKNSGNTIYF. CDR3 coding DNA: TGTGCCAGCAACCAAGAGTACCCGAAGAACTCTGGAAACACCATATATTTT.

In its sample, this clonotype was seen many times. V is TRBV28 and J is TRBJ2-3; TRBD1 matches 11 bases. V lost 4 bases, J lost 3 bases, and 12 bases stayed unmatched. Germline V gives CDR1 MDHEN, CDR2 SYDVKM. This CDR3 is 18 amino acids long. This CDR3 reads CASSSLSGQGAPTDTQYF. CDR3 DNA: TGTGCCAGCAGTTCCCTGAGCGGACAGGGGGCGCCGACAGATACGCAGTATTTT.

This clonotype came up many times. V and J are TRBV7-6 and TRBJ2-3; D gene ambiguous. Germline CDR1 is SGHVS and CDR2 is FNYEAQ. This CDR3 has 14 amino acids. Trimming took 0 bases from V and 4 from J, leaving 8 bases between them. The CDR3 nucleotides are TGTGCCAGCAGCTTAGCGGCAGTAGCAGATACGCAGTATTTT. Encoded protein: CASSLAAVADTQYF. Based on the CDR3 plus reference TRBV7-6 and TRBJ2-3, the full variable domain is GAGVSQSPRYKVTKRGQDVALRCDPISGHVSLYWYRQALGQGPEFLTYFNYEAQQDKSGLPNDRFSAERPEGSISTLTIQRTEQRDSAMYRCASSLAAVADTQYFGPGTRLTVL.

Remarks on this clonotype: The conserved closing phenylalanine or tryptophan is absent in this CDR3, likely reflecting a read error. The DNA is omitted, as the CDR3 cannot be located on it reliably, and the CDR3 follows TCRdb's listing. The chain carries TRBV4-1 and TRBJ2-3. The CDR3 is 16 amino acids long, termini counted. CDR1 MGHRA and CDR2 YSYEKL come from the germline V gene. The CDR3 here is CASSPGVAPQTDTQYS.

In this sample, this clonotype is medium-sized (0.01 to 0.1%). The chain joins TRBV30 to TRBJ1-6; perhaps TRBD1 as D (6 bases). The germline CDR1 and CDR2 sequences are GTSNPN and SVGIG (reference sequence). The V end lost 5 bases, the J end lost 9 bases, and 17 bases lay between the germline ends. The CDR3 has 14 residues. The CDR3 reads CAWGVGGLGSPLHF. In DNA form, the CDR3 reads TGTGCCTGGGGCGTTGGGGGGCTGGGTTCACCCCTCCACTTT.

This clonotype was detected ten times or more. This chain uses TRBV4-2 with TRBJ2-5; TRBD1 might be the D (6 bases). Germline V gene sequence: CDR1 LGHNA, CDR2 YNFKEQ. The CDR3 has 15 amino acids. V lost 0 bases and J 1 base, leaving 9 bases between the germline ends. In DNA, the CDR3 is TGTGCCAGCAGCCAAGAACAGGGATTCCAAGAGACCCAGTACTTC. This gives the protein CASSQEQGFQETQYF.